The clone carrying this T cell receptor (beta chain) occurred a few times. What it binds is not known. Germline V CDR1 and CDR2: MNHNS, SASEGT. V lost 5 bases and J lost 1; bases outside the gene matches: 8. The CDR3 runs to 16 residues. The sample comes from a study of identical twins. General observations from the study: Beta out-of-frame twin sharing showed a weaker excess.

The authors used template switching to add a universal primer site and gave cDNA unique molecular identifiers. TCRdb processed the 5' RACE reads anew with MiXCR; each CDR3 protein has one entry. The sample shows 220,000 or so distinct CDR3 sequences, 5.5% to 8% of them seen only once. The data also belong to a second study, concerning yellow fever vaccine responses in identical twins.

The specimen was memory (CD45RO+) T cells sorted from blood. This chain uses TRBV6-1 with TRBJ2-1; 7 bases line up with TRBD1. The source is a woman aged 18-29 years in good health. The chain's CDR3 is CASSPMTGRSYNEQFF. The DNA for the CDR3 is TGTGCCAGCAGTCCTATGACAGGGCGGTCCTACAATGAGCAGTTCTTC.